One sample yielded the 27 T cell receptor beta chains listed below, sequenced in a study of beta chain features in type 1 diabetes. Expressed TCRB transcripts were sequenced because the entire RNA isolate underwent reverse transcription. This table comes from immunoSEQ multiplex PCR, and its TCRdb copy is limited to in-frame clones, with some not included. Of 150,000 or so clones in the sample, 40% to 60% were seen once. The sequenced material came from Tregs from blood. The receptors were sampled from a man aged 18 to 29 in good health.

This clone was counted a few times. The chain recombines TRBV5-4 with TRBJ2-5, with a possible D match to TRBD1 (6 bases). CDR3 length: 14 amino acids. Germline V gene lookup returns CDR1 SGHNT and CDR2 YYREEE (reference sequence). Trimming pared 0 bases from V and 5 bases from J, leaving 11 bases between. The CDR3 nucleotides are TGTGCCAGCAGCTTGGCCGGGACAAAGGAGACCCAGTACTTC. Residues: CASSLAGTKETQYF. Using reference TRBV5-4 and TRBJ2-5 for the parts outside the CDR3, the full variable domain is ETGVTQSPTHLIKTRGQQVTLRCSSQSGHNTVSWYQQALGQGPQFIFQYYREEENGRGNFPPRFSGLQFPNYSSELNVNALELDDSALYLCASSLAGTKETQYFGPGTRLLVL.

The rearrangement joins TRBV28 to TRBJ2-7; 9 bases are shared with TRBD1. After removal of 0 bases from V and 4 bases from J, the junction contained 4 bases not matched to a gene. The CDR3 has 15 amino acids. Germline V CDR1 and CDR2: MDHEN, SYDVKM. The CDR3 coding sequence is TGTGCCAGCAGTTTATGGACAGGGGGTCAGTACGAGCAGTACTTC. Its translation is CASSLWTGGQYEQYF.

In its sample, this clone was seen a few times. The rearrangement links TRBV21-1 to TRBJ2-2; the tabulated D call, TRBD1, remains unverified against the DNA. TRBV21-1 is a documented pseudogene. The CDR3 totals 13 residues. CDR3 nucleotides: TGTGCCAGCAGCCGCAGGATCACCGGGGAGCTGTTTTTT. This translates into CASSRRITGELFF.

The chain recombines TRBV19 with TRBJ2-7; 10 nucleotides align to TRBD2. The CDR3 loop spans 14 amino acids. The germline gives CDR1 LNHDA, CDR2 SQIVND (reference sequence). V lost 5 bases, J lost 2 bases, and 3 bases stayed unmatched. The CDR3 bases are TGTGCCAGTAGTTCAAGCGGGAGGGCCTACGAGCAGTACTTC. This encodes CASSSSGRAYEQYF.

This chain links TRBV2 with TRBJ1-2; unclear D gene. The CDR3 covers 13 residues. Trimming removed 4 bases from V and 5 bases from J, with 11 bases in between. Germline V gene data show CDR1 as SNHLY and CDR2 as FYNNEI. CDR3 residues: CASSAVTPYGYTF. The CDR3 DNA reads TGTGCCAGCAGTGCGGTCACCCCGTATGGCTACACCTTC.

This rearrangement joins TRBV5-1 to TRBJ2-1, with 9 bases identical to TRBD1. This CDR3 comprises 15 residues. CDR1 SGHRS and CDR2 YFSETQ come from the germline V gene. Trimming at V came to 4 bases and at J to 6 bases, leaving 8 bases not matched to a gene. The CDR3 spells CASSPWTGEGNEQFF. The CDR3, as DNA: TGCGCCAGCAGCCCCTGGACAGGGGAAGGCAATGAGCAGTTCTTC.

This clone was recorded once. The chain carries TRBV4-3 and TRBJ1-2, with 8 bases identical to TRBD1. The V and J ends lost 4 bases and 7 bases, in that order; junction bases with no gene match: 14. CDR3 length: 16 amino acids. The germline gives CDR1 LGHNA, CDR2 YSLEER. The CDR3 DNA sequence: TGCGCCAGCAGCCGGATTGCGCTCAGGGGGCAGTTTGGCTACACCTTC. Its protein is CASSRIALRGQFGYTF.

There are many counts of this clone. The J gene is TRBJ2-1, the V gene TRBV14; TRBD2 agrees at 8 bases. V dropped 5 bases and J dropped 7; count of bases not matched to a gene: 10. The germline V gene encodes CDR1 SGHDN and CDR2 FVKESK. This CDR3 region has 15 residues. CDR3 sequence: CASSGFSGSRNEQFF. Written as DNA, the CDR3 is TGTGCCAGCAGCGGCTTCAGCGGGAGTAGGAATGAGCAGTTCTTC.

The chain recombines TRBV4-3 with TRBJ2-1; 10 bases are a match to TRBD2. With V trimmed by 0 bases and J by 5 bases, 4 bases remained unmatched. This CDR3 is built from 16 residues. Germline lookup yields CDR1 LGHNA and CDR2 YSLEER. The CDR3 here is CASSQDELAGHNEQFF. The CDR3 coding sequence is TGCGCCAGCAGCCAAGATGAACTAGCGGGACACAATGAGCAGTTCTTC.

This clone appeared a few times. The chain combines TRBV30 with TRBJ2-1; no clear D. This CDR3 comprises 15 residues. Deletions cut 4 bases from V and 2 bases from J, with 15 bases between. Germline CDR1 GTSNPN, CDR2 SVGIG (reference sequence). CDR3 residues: CAWTVHSTPYNEQFF. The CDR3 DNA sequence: TGTGCCTGGACCGTGCACTCTACCCCCTACAATGAGCAGTTCTTC.

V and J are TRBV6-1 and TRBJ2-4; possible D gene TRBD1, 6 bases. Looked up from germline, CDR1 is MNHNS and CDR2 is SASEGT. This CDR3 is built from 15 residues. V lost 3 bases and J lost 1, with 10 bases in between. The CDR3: CASSDLQGAKNIQYF. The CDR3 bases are TGTGCCAGCAGTGACCTACAGGGCGCCAAAAACATTCAGTACTTC.

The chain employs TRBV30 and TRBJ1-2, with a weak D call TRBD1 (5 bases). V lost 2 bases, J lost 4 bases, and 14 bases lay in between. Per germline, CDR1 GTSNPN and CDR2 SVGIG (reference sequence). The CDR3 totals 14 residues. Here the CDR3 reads CAWSLGVSSYGYTF. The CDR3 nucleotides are TGTGCCTGGAGTCTAGGGGTTTCCTCCTATGGCTACACCTTC.

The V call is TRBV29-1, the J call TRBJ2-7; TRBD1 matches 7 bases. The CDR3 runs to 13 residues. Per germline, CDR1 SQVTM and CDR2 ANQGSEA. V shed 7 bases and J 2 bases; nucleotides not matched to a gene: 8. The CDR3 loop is CSARTGAPYEQYF. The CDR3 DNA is TGCAGCGCTCGGACAGGCGCTCCCTACGAGCAGTACTTC.

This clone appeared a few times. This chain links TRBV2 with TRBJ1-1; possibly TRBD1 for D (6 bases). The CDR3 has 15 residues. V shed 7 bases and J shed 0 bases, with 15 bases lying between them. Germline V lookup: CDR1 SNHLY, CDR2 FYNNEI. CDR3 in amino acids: CASIRDRFLNTEAFF. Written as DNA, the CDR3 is TGTGCCAGCATCAGAGACAGGTTTTTGAACACTGAAGCTTTCTTT.

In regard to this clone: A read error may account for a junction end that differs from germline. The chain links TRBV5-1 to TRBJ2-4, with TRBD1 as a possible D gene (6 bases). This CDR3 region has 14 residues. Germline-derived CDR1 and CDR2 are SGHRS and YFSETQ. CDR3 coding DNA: TGCGCCGGCAGCTCGCACCCGGACAGAAGCATTCAGTACTTC. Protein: CAGSSHPDRSIQYF.

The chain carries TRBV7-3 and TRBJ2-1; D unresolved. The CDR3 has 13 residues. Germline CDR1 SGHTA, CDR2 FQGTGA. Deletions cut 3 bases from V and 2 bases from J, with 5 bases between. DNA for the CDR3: TGTGCCAGCAGCTTTCTACCCTACAATGAGCAGTTCTTC. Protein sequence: CASSFLPYNEQFF.

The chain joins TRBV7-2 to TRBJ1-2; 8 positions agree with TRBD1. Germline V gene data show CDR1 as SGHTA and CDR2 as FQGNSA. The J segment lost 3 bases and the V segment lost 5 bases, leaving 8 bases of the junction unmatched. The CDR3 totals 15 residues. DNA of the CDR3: TGTGCCAGCAGCGCAACAGGGGGGAGGGACTATGGCTACACCTTC. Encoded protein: CASSATGGRDYGYTF.

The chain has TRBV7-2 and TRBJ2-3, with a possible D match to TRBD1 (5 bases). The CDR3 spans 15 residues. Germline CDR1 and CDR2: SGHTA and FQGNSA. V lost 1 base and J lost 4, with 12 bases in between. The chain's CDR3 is CASSLVRVFSDTQYF. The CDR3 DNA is TGTGCCAGCAGCTTAGTCAGGGTGTTCTCAGATACGCAGTATTTT.

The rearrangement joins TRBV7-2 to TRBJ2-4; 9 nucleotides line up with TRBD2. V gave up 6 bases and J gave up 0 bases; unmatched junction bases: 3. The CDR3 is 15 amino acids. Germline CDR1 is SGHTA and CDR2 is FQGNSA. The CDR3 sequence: CASRASGIAKNIQYF. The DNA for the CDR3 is TGTGCCAGCAGGGCTAGCGGGATAGCCAAAAACATTCAGTACTTC.

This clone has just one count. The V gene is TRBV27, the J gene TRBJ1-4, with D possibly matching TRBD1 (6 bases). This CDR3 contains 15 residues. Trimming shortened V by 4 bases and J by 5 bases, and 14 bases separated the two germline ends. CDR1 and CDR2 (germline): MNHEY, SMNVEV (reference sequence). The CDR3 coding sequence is TGTGCCAGCAGTTCAGTACAGGGAACGAATGAAAAACTGTTTTTT. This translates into CASSSVQGTNEKLFF.

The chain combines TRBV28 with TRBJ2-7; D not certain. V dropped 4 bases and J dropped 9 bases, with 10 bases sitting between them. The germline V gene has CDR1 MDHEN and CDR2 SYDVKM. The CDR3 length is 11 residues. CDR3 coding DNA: TGTGCCAGCAGTTCCAATCGTAGGCAGTACTTC. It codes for CASSSNRRQYF.

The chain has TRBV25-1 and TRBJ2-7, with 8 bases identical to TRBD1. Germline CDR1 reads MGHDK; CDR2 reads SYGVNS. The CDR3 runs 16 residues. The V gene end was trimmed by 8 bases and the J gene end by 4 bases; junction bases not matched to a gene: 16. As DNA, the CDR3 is TGTGCCAGCCCGCCGCAGGGGGCCCGCTTTTCTTACGAGCAGTACTTC. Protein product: CASPPQGARFSYEQYF.

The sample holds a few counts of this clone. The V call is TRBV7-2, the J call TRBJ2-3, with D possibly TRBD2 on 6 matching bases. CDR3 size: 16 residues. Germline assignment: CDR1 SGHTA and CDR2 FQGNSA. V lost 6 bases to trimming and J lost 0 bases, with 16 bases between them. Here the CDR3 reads CASSSPRGASTDTQYF. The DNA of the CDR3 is TGTGCCAGCAGTTCTCCGCGGGGAGCGAGCACAGATACGCAGTATTTT.

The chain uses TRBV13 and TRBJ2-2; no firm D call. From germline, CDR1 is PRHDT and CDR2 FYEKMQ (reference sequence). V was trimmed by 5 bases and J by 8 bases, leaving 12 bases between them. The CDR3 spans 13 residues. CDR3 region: CASSQIFAGELFF. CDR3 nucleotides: TGTGCCAGCAGCCAAATCTTCGCGGGGGAGCTGTTTTTT.

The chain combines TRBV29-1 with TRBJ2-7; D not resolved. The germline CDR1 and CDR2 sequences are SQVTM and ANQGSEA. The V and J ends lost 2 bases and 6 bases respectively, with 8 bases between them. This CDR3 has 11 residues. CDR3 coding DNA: TGCAGCGTTGAACAATACGGCGAGCAGTACTTC. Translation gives CSVEQYGEQYF.

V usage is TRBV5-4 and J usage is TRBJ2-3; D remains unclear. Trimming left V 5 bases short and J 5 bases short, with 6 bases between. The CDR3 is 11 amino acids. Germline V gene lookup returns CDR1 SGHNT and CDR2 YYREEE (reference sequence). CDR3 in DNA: TGTGCCAGCAGGGGCGTAGATACGCAGTATTTT. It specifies CASRGVDTQYF. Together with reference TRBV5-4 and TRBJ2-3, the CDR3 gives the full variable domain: ETGVTQSPTHLIKTRGQQVTLRCSSQSGHNTVSWYQQALGQGPQFIFQYYREEENGRGNFPPRFSGLQFPNYSSELNVNALELDDSALYLCASRGVDTQYFGPGTRLTVL.

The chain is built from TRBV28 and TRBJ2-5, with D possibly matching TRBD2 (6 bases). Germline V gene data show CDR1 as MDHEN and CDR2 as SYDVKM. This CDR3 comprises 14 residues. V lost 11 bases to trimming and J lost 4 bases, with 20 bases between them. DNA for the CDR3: TGTGCCTCCTCAATCGTGGGAGGCCGAGAGACCCAGTACTTC. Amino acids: CASSIVGGRETQYF. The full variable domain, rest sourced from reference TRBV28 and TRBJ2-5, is DVKVTQSSRYLVKRTGEKVFLECVQDMDHENMFWYRQDPGLGLRLIYFSYDVKMKEKGDIPEGYSVSREKKERFSLILESASTNQTSMYLCASSIVGGRETQYFGPGTRLLVL.